The 27 T cell receptor beta chains in this list originate from one sample, sequenced in a study of T cells in Graves' hyperthyroidism and ophthalmopathy. Amplification yielded TCR beta CDR3 regions, with RNA transcripts as the source. HTBI primers drove first-round RT-PCR of the TCR CDR3. One entry per CDR3 protein, called by TCRdb with MiXCR from the multiplex PCR reads. The sample has about 710,000 distinct CDR3 sequences; 16% are singletons. The sequenced sample consisted of blood. Receptors originate from a man aged 18-30 years with Graves' hyperthyroidism.

V and J are TRBV7-9 and TRBJ2-1, with 9 positions matching TRBD1. Germline values: CDR1 SEHNR, CDR2 FQNEAQ (reference sequence). The ends lost 5 bases at V and 6 bases at J; junction bases unmatched: 5. The CDR3 length is 14 residues. For the CDR3, the DNA is TGTGCCAGCAGCCATTTGACAGGGGGCAATGAGCAGTTCTTC. Translated, it gives CASSHLTGGNEQFF.

There are many counts of this clonotype. This chain links TRBV2 with TRBJ1-1; TRBD1 is a possible D gene (5 bases). There are 17 residues in the CDR3. The germline CDR1 and CDR2 sequences are SNHLY and FYNNEI. V shed 4 bases and J shed 8 bases, with 26 bases lying between them. The CDR3 loop is CASSVDPQGRGIAEAFF. The CDR3 region has the DNA TGTGCCAGCAGTGTAGACCCCCAGGGACGGGGAATAGCCGAAGCTTTCTTT.

This clonotype was observed at least ten times. The V gene is TRBV6-1, the J gene TRBJ1-2; D remains unclear. The germline gives CDR1 MNHNS, CDR2 SASEGT. This CDR3 comprises 14 residues. The V end was cut by 2 bases, the J end by 1 base, with 8 bases between. CDR3: CASSEYGGNYGYTF. The CDR3 DNA sequence: TGTGCCAGCAGTGAATATGGCGGTAACTATGGCTACACCTTC.

This sequence joins TRBV4-1 and TRBJ1-1; no clear D. Deletions cut 9 bases from V and 3 bases from J, with 17 bases between. Germline CDR1 reads MGHRA; CDR2 reads YSYEKL. This CDR3 region has 14 residues. CDR3 protein: CASQRNLQDTEAFF. CDR3 nucleotides: TGCGCCAGTCAGCGGAATCTCCAAGACACTGAAGCTTTCTTT.

This clonotype has ten or more counts. This chain links TRBV12-3 or TRBV12-4 with TRBJ2-1; a possible D gene is TRBD2 (5 bases). The V end was cut by 4 bases, the J end by 10 bases, with 17 bases between. The CDR3 sequence is 14 residues long. CDR3 sequence: CASSWSRRRAEQFF. The CDR3 nucleotides read TGTGCCAGCAGTTGGTCCCGGAGGCGAGCGGAGCAGTTCTTC.

This clonotype occurred many times. J is TRBJ1-2 and V is TRBV24-1; 7 bases are a match to TRBD1. The CDR3 runs to 15 residues. The germline CDR1 and CDR2 sequences are KGHDR and SFDVKD. V shed 4 bases, J shed 3 bases, and the junction held 7 bases outside the gene matches. The CDR3 loop is CATSDPTGADYGYTF. In nucleotides, the CDR3 is TGTGCCACCAGTGACCCTACAGGGGCGGACTATGGCTACACCTTC.

This chain joins TRBV18 and TRBJ1-5; possibly TRBD1 for D (5 bases). V lost 5 bases and J lost 3, with 11 bases in between. Germline loops: CDR1 KGHSH, CDR2 LQKENI. The CDR3 consists of 14 residues. CDR3 protein: CASSGARVNQPQHF. CDR3 DNA sequence: TGTGCCAGCTCAGGGGCACGTGTCAATCAGCCCCAGCATTTT.

CDR3 protein: CASSLSGTGRPQHF. The CDR3 nucleotides are TGTGCCAGCAGTTTATCCGGGACCGGCCGGCCCCAGCATTTT. This chain connects TRBV28 to TRBJ1-5, with D perhaps TRBD1 (5 bases). Trimming took 1 base from V and 9 from J, leaving 13 bases between them. This CDR3 spans 14 amino acids. Germline V gene data show CDR1 as MDHEN and CDR2 as SYDVKM.

This clonotype was found many times. This CDR3 reads CASSLDGWGDGYEQYF. CDR3 bases: TGTGCCAGCAGCTTAGATGGATGGGGAGACGGCTACGAGCAGTACTTC. The rearrangement links TRBV11-2 to TRBJ2-7, with a weak D call TRBD2 (5 bases). From germline, CDR1 is SGHAT and CDR2 FQNNGV. V dropped 0 bases and J dropped 3 bases, with 15 bases sitting between them. The CDR3 sequence is 16 residues long.

At least ten counts were recorded for this clonotype. The chain employs TRBV2 and TRBJ1-6; D is perhaps TRBD1 (6 bases). Germline V gene data show CDR1 as SNHLY and CDR2 as FYNNEI. V lost 2 bases, J lost 11 bases, and 13 bases lay in between. The CDR3 has 14 residues. The CDR3 DNA sequence: TGTGCCAGCAGTGAATTACAGGGTCTTCCACCCCTCCACTTT. Its protein product is CASSELQGLPPLHF.

This clonotype has ten or more counts. The J gene is TRBJ2-1, the V gene TRBV28; 11 positions agree with TRBD2. Germline trimming cut 5 bases from V and 6 bases from J; bases unmatched to any gene: 9. The CDR3 runs to 16 residues. Germline V gene lookup returns CDR1 MDHEN and CDR2 SYDVKM. The CDR3 region is CASSTNPGLAANEQFF. Written as DNA, the CDR3 is TGTGCCAGCAGTACCAATCCGGGACTAGCGGCCAATGAGCAGTTCTTC.

This clonotype has more than one count but fewer than ten. The chain recombines TRBV29-1 with TRBJ2-5; 10 bases are a match to TRBD2. The CDR3 consists of 14 residues. V gave up 4 bases and J gave up 2 bases; unmatched junction bases: 4. Germline loops: CDR1 SQVTM, CDR2 ANQGSEA. DNA of the CDR3: TGCAGCGTTGCTAGCGGGAGTGGTCAAGAGACCCAGTACTTC. This sequence encodes CSVASGSGQETQYF. Full variable domain (remainder filled in from reference TRBV29-1 and TRBJ2-5): SAVISQKPSRDICQRGTSLTIQCQVDSQVTMMFWYRQQPGQSLTLIATANQGSEATYESGFVIDKFPISRPNLTFSTLTVSNMSPEDSSIYLCSVASGSGQETQYFGPGTRLLVL.

This clonotype has a count of ten or more. The rearrangement links TRBV6-1 to TRBJ1-2, with 11 positions matching TRBD1. The length of the CDR3 is 15 residues. CDR1 is MNHNS and CDR2 is SASEGT in the germline V gene. V lost 6 bases to trimming and J lost 5 bases; unmatched junction nucleotides: 8. CDR3 sequence reads: CASRQPGTGGYGYTF. DNA for the CDR3: TGTGCCAGCAGGCAACCCGGGACAGGGGGTTATGGCTACACCTTC.

This chain uses TRBV20-1 with TRBJ2-7, with D maybe TRBD2 (6 bases). The germline CDR1 and CDR2 sequences are DFQATT and SNEGSKA (reference sequence). CDR3 length: 14 residues. V lost 3 bases, J lost 4 bases, and 16 bases lay in between. CDR3 bases: TGCAGTGCTAGCCCCCGGGGGAGCTCATACGAGCAGTACTTC. Translated, it gives CSASPRGSSYEQYF.

This clonotype was observed a handful of times. The rearrangement links TRBV7-9 to TRBJ1-2, with 7 bases identical to TRBD1. V gave up 4 bases and J gave up 0 bases; unmatched junction bases: 5. CDR1 and CDR2 from the germline V gene are SEHNR and FQNEAQ (reference sequence). This CDR3 has 15 amino acids. DNA for the CDR3: TGTGCCAGCAGCTCGGGGGACAGAGCTAACTATGGCTACACCTTC. The encoded protein is CASSSGDRANYGYTF.

The chain carries TRBV28 and TRBJ2-5; D gene ambiguous. In germline, CDR1 is MDHEN, CDR2 SYDVKM. The CDR3 is 13 residues long. V was trimmed by 6 bases and J by 4 bases, leaving 12 bases between them. In nucleotides, the CDR3 is TGTGCCAGCAGCCCTAACACGAGAGAGACCCAGTACTTC. It is translated as CASSPNTRETQYF.

This clonotype was counted ten times or more. The chain joins TRBV7-2 to TRBJ2-7; D might be TRBD1 or TRBD2, each matching 5 bases. V was clipped by 5 bases and J by 6 bases, with 14 bases between them. CDR1 and CDR2 from the germline V gene are SGHTA and FQGNSA. The CDR3 has 13 amino acids. CDR3 amino acids: CASSPGTLREQYF. As DNA, the CDR3 is TGTGCCAGCAGCCCCGGGACCCTGCGCGAGCAGTACTTC. Full variable domain (outside the CDR3, taken from reference TRBV7-2 and TRBJ2-7): GAGVSQSPSNKVTEKGKDVELRCDPISGHTALYWYRQSLGQGLEFLIYFQGNSAPDKSGLPSDRFSAERTGGSVSTLTIQRTQQEDSAVYLCASSPGTLREQYFGPGTRLTVT.

In its sample, this clonotype was seen many times. The chain joins TRBV20-1 to TRBJ1-1; 9 bases are shared with TRBD1. The J segment lost 1 base and the V segment lost 4 bases, leaving 4 bases of the junction unmatched. The CDR3 is 14 amino acids. Germline V gene sequence: CDR1 DFQATT, CDR2 SNEGSKA (reference sequence). CDR3 region: CSANDRGTNTEAFF. For the CDR3, the DNA is TGCAGTGCTAACGACAGGGGGACGAACACTGAAGCTTTCTTT.

In this sample, this clonotype turned up many times. The chain links TRBV7-8 to TRBJ1-2; the D gene is possibly TRBD1 (6 bases). The ends were cut back, 3 bases at V and 3 bases at J, with 14 bases in the middle. Germline assignment: CDR1 SGHVS and CDR2 FQNEAQ. This CDR3 comprises 15 residues. The CDR3 DNA is TGTGCCAGCAGCTTTACTAACAGGGCCGACTATGGCTACACCTTC. This sequence encodes CASSFTNRADYGYTF.

This clonotype was seen only a few times. The chain uses TRBV24-1 and TRBJ2-7, with D perhaps matching TRBD2 (5 bases). V was shortened by 5 bases and J by 12 bases, with 22 bases between the two germline ends. The CDR3 extends over 14 amino acids. The germline gives CDR1 KGHDR, CDR2 SFDVKD. CDR3 nucleotide sequence: TGTGCCACCAGTGGCTATCCCGATTTACGGAGGAGGTACTTC. Protein product: CATSGYPDLRRRYF.

The V and J genes are TRBV20-1 and TRBJ1-5; the D gene is possibly TRBD1 (5 bases). This CDR3 spans 15 amino acids. Germline CDR1 DFQATT, CDR2 SNEGSKA (reference sequence). The V end was cut by 6 bases, the J end by 3 bases, with 18 bases between. This CDR3 is CSAHPQGSINQPQHF. The CDR3 DNA is TGCAGTGCCCATCCGCAGGGATCAATCAATCAGCCCCAGCATTTT.

This clonotype was seen a handful of times. The V gene is TRBV24-1, the J gene TRBJ2-4; 11 nucleotides align to TRBD1. Unmatched junction bases numbered 4, after V lost 5 bases and J lost 8 bases. This CDR3 has 14 amino acids. The V gene's germline CDR1 is KGHDR and CDR2 SFDVKD. The CDR3 region is CATSAEGQGDIQYF. The CDR3 bases are TGTGCCACCAGTGCCGAGGGACAGGGGGACATTCAGTACTTC.

This clonotype has a count of ten or more. The rearrangement uses TRBV27 and TRBJ1-1; D is possibly TRBD1 (5 bases). CDR3 length: 15 residues. Germline lookup yields CDR1 MNHEY and CDR2 SMNVEV (reference sequence). V lost 3 bases to trimming and J lost 8 bases, with 19 bases between them. The CDR3 sequence is CASSFTPTGPREAFF. The DNA for the CDR3 is TGTGCCAGCAGTTTTACGCCCACAGGTCCAAGGGAAGCTTTCTTT.

Many counts were recorded for this clonotype. This chain links TRBV28 with TRBJ2-5; D is tentatively TRBD1 or TRBD2 (6 bases each). Per germline, CDR1 MDHEN and CDR2 SYDVKM. The CDR3 sequence is 15 residues long. V shed 7 bases and J shed 5 bases, with 20 bases lying between them. As DNA, the CDR3 is TGTGCCAGCATTGATAAGGGGGGATCCGGGGAGACCCAGTACTTC. Residues: CASIDKGGSGETQYF.

The chain links TRBV5-1 to TRBJ1-6; TRBD1 aligns across 8 bases. Germline CDR1 SGHRS, CDR2 YFSETQ. J was trimmed by 13 bases and V by 3 bases; bases with no gene match: 12. The CDR3 loop spans 15 amino acids. The CDR3: CASSSSQGARGPLHF. DNA of the CDR3: TGCGCCAGCAGCTCAAGCCAGGGGGCGCGGGGTCCCCTCCACTTT.

At least ten counts were recorded for this clonotype. The J gene is TRBJ2-1, the V gene TRBV18, with a tentative D call TRBD1 (6 bases). This CDR3 is 15 amino acids long. Trimming pared 5 bases from V and 4 bases from J, leaving 15 bases between. Looked up from germline, CDR1 is KGHSH and CDR2 is LQKENI. Written as DNA, the CDR3 is TGTGCCAGCTCATTGATGACAGGAGATTACAATGAGCAGTTCTTC. It codes for CASSLMTGDYNEQFF.

This clonotype was recorded at least ten times. V gene TRBV5-1 combines with J gene TRBJ1-1, with no clear D. The germline V gene encodes CDR1 SGHRS and CDR2 YFSETQ. The CDR3 runs 15 residues. Trimming removed 0 bases at V and 0 bases at J, with 9 bases between. The CDR3 loop reads CASSLVLQLNTEAFF. The CDR3 nucleotides read TGCGCCAGCAGCTTGGTATTGCAGCTGAACACTGAAGCTTTCTTT.